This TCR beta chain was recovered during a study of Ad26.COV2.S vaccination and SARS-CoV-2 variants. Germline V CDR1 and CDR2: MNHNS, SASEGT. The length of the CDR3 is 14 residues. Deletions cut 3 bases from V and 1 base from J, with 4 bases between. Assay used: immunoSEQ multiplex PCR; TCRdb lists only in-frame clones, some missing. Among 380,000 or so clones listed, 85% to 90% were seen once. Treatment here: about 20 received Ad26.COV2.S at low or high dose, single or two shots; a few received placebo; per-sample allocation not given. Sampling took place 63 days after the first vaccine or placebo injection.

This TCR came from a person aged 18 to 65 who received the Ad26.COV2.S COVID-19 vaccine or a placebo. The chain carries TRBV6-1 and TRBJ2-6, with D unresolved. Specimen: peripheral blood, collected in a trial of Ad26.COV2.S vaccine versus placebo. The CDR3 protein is CASSDRSGANVLTF. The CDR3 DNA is TGTGCCAGCAGTGACCGGTCTGGGGCCAACGTCCTGACTTTC.